The present TCR beta chain was sequenced within a study of T cells in Graves' hyperthyroidism and ophthalmopathy. Findings of the study overall: Before onset, by a median of approximately 6.8 months, the model predicted ophthalmopathy.

The CDR3 runs 16 residues. The V and J ends lost 6 bases and 0 bases, in that order; junction bases with no gene match: 5. Amplified TCR beta CDR3 regions came from RNA transcripts. The primer set for the first-round RT-PCR of the TCR CDR3 was HTBI. TCRdb reprocessed the multiplex PCR reads with MiXCR, giving one entry per CDR3 protein. The sample has around 99,000 distinct CDR3 sequences, about 15% seen once. There are many counts of this clonotype. Its antigen is unidentified. The sequencing sample was made of blood. The TCR comes from a woman between 45 and 60 years old with Graves' hyperthyroidism. V and J are TRBV12-3 or TRBV12-4 and TRBJ2-1; 10 nucleotides agree with TRBD2. The CDR3 loop is CASSRSGRASYNEQFF. The CDR3 bases are TGTGCCAGCAGCCGGAGCGGGAGGGCCTCCTACAATGAGCAGTTCTTC.